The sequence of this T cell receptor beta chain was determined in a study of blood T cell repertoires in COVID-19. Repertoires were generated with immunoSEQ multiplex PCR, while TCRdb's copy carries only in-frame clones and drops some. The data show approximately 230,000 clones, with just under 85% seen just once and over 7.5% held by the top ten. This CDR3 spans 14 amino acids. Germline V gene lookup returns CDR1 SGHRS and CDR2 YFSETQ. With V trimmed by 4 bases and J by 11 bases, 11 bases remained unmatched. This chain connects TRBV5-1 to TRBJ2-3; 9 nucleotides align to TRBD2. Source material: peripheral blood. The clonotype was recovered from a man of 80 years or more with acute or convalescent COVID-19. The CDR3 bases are TGCGCCAGCAGCCCCCCTCTGGCGGGGGGGATGCAGTATTTT. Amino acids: CASSPPLAGGMQYF.